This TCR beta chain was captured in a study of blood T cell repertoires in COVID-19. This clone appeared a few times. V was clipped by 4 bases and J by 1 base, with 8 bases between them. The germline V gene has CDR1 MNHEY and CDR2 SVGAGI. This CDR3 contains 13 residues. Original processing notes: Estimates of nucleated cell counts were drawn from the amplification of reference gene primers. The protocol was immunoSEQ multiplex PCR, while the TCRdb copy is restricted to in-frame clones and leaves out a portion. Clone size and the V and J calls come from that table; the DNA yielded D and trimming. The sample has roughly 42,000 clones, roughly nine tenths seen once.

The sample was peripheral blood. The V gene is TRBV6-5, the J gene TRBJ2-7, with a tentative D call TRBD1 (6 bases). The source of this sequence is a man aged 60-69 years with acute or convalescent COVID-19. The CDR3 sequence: CASSSTGSYEQYF. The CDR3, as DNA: TGTGCCAGCAGTTCGACAGGTTCCTACGAGCAGTACTTC.